The 29 T cell receptor beta chains reported below all come from one sample, sequenced in a study of cytomegalovirus exposure and HLA in healthy donors (dated by TCRdb to about 2017). Library preparation used the immunoSEQ multiplex PCR assay. The multiplex PCR relied on a mix of 60 forward primers for TCR Vbeta segments and 13 reverse primers for TCR Jbeta segments. TCRdb limited this immuneACCESS table to in-frame rearrangements with V and J called. A share of clones is missing; checked studies link under half to unresolved V genes, and the rest is unexplained. The sample data list 54,000 or so clones, and about 73% of these were observed just once. Roughly a fifth of the sample belongs to the ten largest clones. The sample consisted of PBMCs. The source of these receptors is a woman aged 60-75 years in good health and CMV-seropositive.

The chain employs TRBV7-9 and TRBJ1-3; D gene unclear. CDR3 length equals 13 residues. Per the germline V gene, CDR1 is SEHNR and CDR2 is FQNEAQ (reference sequence). V dropped 3 bases and J dropped 4 bases, with 7 bases sitting between them. This CDR3 is CASSFSTGNTIYF. The CDR3 bases are TGTGCCAGCAGCTTTAGTACCGGAAACACCATATATTTT.

The genes are TRBV5-1 and TRBJ2-5, with a possible D match to TRBD2 (7 bases). Germline-derived CDR1 and CDR2 are SGHRS and YFSETQ. V was pared by 0 bases and J by 4 bases, with 10 bases between. The CDR3 consists of 14 residues. The CDR3 region is CASSLDRGAETQYF. In DNA form, the CDR3 reads TGCGCCAGCAGCTTGGATCGGGGGGCAGAGACCCAGTACTTC.

This clone came up a few times. The gene calls are TRBV5-1 and TRBJ1-1; D is ambiguous. Germline V CDR1 and CDR2: SGHRS, YFSETQ. The CDR3 totals 13 residues. Trimming pared 1 base from V and 1 base from J, leaving 5 bases between. The DNA for the CDR3 is TGCGCCAGCAGCTTGACATCGAACACTGAAGCTTTCTTT. Protein product: CASSLTSNTEAFF.

The J gene is TRBJ1-2, the V gene TRBV21-1. TRBV21-1 is a known pseudogene. This CDR3 spans 10 amino acids. CDR3 protein: CASTTPGYTF. In nucleotides, the CDR3 is TGTGCCAGCACTACTCCTGGCTACACCTTC.

The rearrangement links TRBV5-1 to TRBJ2-3, with 9 positions matching TRBD2. CDR1 and CDR2 from the germline V gene are SGHRS and YFSETQ. V lost 0 bases, J lost 1 base, and 0 bases stayed unmatched. The CDR3 runs to 15 residues. This chain's CDR3 is CASSLGLAGTDTQYF. CDR3 bases: TGCGCCAGCAGCTTGGGACTAGCGGGCACAGATACGCAGTATTTT.

The CDR3 here is CASTLGQYTEAFF. The CDR3 bases are TGTGCCAGCACCCTAGGACAGTACACTGAAGCTTTCTTT. The V and J genes are TRBV6-1 and TRBJ1-1; D perhaps matches TRBD1 (6 bases). CDR3 size: 13 residues. V gave up 7 bases and J gave up 3 bases, with 12 bases separating them. The germline gives CDR1 MNHNS, CDR2 SASEGT.

This clone has a handful of counts. Relative to the germline gene, one junction end is altered; a read error may explain this. The rearrangement joins TRBV10-3 to TRBJ2-7, with TRBD1 identical over 8 bases. The germline gives CDR1 ENHRY, CDR2 SYGVKD. This CDR3 is built from 15 residues. The CDR3 sequence: CPISESMARGHEQYF. The CDR3 DNA reads as TGTCCCATCAGTGAGTCGATGGCCAGGGGGCACGAGCAGTACTTC.

CDR3: CASSSEGGNNSPLHF. As DNA, the CDR3 is TGTGCCAGCAGCTCCGAGGGGGGGAATAATTCACCCCTCCACTTT. The gene calls are TRBV9 and TRBJ1-6; perhaps TRBD1 as D (6 bases). Germline V gives CDR1 SGDLS, CDR2 YYNGEE. Trimming stripped 4 bases from V and 5 bases from J, with 13 bases between. CDR3 length: 15 amino acids.

This clone has only a few counts. This chain connects TRBV27 to TRBJ2-2; TRBD1 might be the D (6 bases). V was pared by 6 bases and J by 4 bases, with 21 bases between. The CDR3 contains 17 residues. Germline V gives CDR1 MNHEY, CDR2 SMNVEV (reference sequence). The CDR3 coding sequence is TGTGCCAGCAGCAGGGGTAGGACGGCCGTTTCCACCGGGGAGCTGTTTTTT. This sequence encodes CASSRGRTAVSTGELFF.

V and J are TRBV7-9 and TRBJ1-3; a possible D gene is TRBD1 (6 bases). Trimming removed 6 bases from V and 0 bases from J, with 15 bases in between. Germline CDR1 reads SEHNR; CDR2 reads FQNEAQ (reference sequence). This CDR3 comprises 16 residues. The CDR3 is CASSPDRPFSGNTIYF. In DNA form, the CDR3 reads TGTGCCAGCAGTCCGGACAGACCCTTCTCTGGAAACACCATATATTTT.

This clone was detected once. The gene calls are TRBV30 and TRBJ2-3; D is uncertain. V gave up 3 bases and J gave up 4 bases, with 8 bases separating them. The germline CDR1 and CDR2 sequences are GTSNPN and SVGIG (reference sequence). The CDR3 has 12 amino acids. CDR3 nucleotides: TGTGCCTGGAGCCCCCGGGCAGATACGCAGTATTTT. Translating gives CAWSPRADTQYF.

This clone was counted between two and nine times. The chain couples TRBV10-1 to TRBJ2-3; D call uncertain. The germline V gene has CDR1 WNHNN and CDR2 SYGVQD (reference sequence). This CDR3 spans 15 amino acids. Trimming took off 1 base at V and 1 base at J, with 9 bases between the two ends. For the CDR3, the DNA is TGCGCCAGCAGTGAGTTCGGTATCGGCACAGATACGCAGTATTTT. Translation gives CASSEFGIGTDTQYF.

The V and J genes are TRBV7-2 and TRBJ1-2, with a weak D call TRBD1 (5 bases). The CDR3 covers 15 residues. The V and J ends lost 5 bases and 5 bases respectively, with 18 bases between them. Germline CDR1 and CDR2: SGHTA and FQGNSA. CDR3 coding DNA: TGTGCCAGCAGCAGCAACAGGAATTTGGTGTATGGCTACACCTTC. Its translation: CASSSNRNLVYGYTF.

The rearrangement uses TRBV29-1 and TRBJ1-2, with 11 bases that match TRBD1. CDR1 SQVTM and CDR2 ANQGSEA come from the germline V gene. V was clipped by 3 bases and J by 4 bases; unmatched bases: 4. The CDR3 has 14 amino acids. In nucleotides, the CDR3 is TGCAGCGTTGACTCGGACAGGGGGCTCTATGGCTACACCTTC. Amino acids: CSVDSDRGLYGYTF.

This rearrangement joins TRBV15 to TRBJ2-7; TRBD2 matches 7 bases. The V gene's germline CDR1 is LNHNV and CDR2 YYDKDF (reference sequence). V was pared by 4 bases and J by 2 bases, with 17 bases of the junction left unmatched. There are 18 residues in the CDR3. The CDR3: CATSTLGGGEGHPYEQYF. The CDR3 nucleotides are TGTGCCACCAGCACTCTCGGTGGAGGGGAGGGCCATCCCTACGAGCAGTACTTC. The variable domain in full, with the rest retrieved from reference TRBV15 and TRBJ2-7, is DAMVIQNPRYQVTQFGKPVTLSCSQTLNHNVMYWYQQKSSQAPKLLFHYYDKDFNNEADTPDNFQSRRPNTSFCFLDIRSPGLGDTAMYLCATSTLGGGEGHPYEQYFGPGTRLTVT.

The DNA of the CDR3 is TGCGCCAGCAGCTATACTCGAGATGAGACCCAGTACTTC. It yields the protein CASSYTRDETQYF. The genes are TRBV5-1 and TRBJ2-5; no reliable D call. Trimming took off 3 bases at V and 5 bases at J, with 11 bases between the two ends. The CDR3 totals 13 residues. Germline V gene data show CDR1 as SGHRS and CDR2 as YFSETQ.

CDR3 sequence reads: CASTQTQGMGTEAFF. CDR3 coding DNA: TGTGCCAGCACCCAAACCCAGGGTATGGGCACTGAAGCTTTCTTT. This chain uses TRBV6-1 with TRBJ1-1, with D possibly matching TRBD1 (5 bases). Trimming removed 7 bases at V and 4 bases at J, with 19 bases between. The CDR3 is 15 residues long. CDR1 is MNHNS, CDR2 SASEGT, per germline.

V and J are TRBV6-1 and TRBJ1-1; D is perhaps TRBD1 (5 bases). From germline, CDR1 is MNHNS and CDR2 SASEGT. The length of the CDR3 is 15 residues. V was clipped by 6 bases and J by 4 bases, with 18 bases between them. CDR3 DNA sequence: TGTGCCAGCAGGAACCTGGGGGGGTATGGCACTGAAGCTTTCTTT. This sequence encodes CASRNLGGYGTEAFF.

This chain connects TRBV5-5 to TRBJ2-7; no clear D. The CDR3 is 14 amino acids. V lost 2 bases to trimming and J lost 1 base, with 10 bases between them. Germline loops: CDR1 SGHKS, CDR2 YYEKEE (reference sequence). CDR3 in amino acids: CASSFRRVSYEQYF. The DNA for the CDR3 is TGTGCCAGCAGCTTCCGACGGGTGTCCTACGAGCAGTACTTC.

The chain recombines TRBV15 with TRBJ2-7; D gene unclear. This CDR3 spans 14 amino acids. V was pared by 0 bases and J by 3 bases, with 9 bases between. The germline V gene encodes CDR1 LNHNV and CDR2 YYDKDF (reference sequence). CDR3 loop: CATSREGSGYEQYF. The CDR3 region has the DNA TGTGCCACCAGCAGAGAAGGATCGGGCTACGAGCAGTACTTC.

The rearrangement joins TRBV29-1 to TRBJ1-2; 8 nucleotides align to TRBD1. Germline V gives CDR1 SQVTM, CDR2 ANQGSEA. The CDR3 is made up of 12 amino acids. Trimming removed 6 bases from V and 2 bases from J; junction bases left unmatched: 2. The CDR3, as DNA: TGCAGCGTGAGGACAGGGAACTATGGCTACACCTTC. Amino acids: CSVRTGNYGYTF.

The V gene is TRBV9, the J gene TRBJ1-5, with D possibly matching TRBD1 (6 bases). Trimming took 0 bases from V and 2 from J, leaving 9 bases between them. In germline, CDR1 is SGDLS, CDR2 YYNGEE. CDR3 length equals 15 residues. The CDR3, as DNA: TGTGCCAGCAGCGTAGGACAGGCTGGCAATCAGCCCCAGCATTTT. Its translation is CASSVGQAGNQPQHF.

The rearrangement uses TRBV5-6 and TRBJ2-7; 7 bases map to TRBD2. J gave up 6 bases and V 2 bases, and 2 bases lay outside the gene matches. This CDR3 is 12 amino acids long. Germline V gene data show CDR1 as SGHDT and CDR2 as YYEEEE. The CDR3 region is CASSFWTSEQYF. The CDR3 region has the DNA TGTGCCAGCAGCTTCTGGACTAGCGAGCAGTACTTC.

The rearrangement uses TRBV4-1 and TRBJ1-1; 7 bases line up with TRBD1. V shed 3 bases, J shed 3 bases, and the junction held 4 bases outside the gene matches. Per the germline V gene, CDR1 is MGHRA and CDR2 is YSYEKL. The CDR3 has 14 residues. The CDR3: CASSHRQGHTEAFF. The CDR3, as DNA: TGCGCCAGCAGCCACCGACAGGGTCACACTGAAGCTTTCTTT.

This clone was counted between two and nine times. This chain links TRBV5-4 with TRBJ2-7; the match to TRBD1 covers 7 bases. Trimming removed 4 bases from V and 3 bases from J; junction bases left unmatched: 7. This CDR3 has 14 residues. CDR1 SGHNT and CDR2 YYREEE come from the germline V gene (reference sequence). As DNA, the CDR3 is TGTGCCAGCAGCAGGGCAGGGGGATACTACGAGCAGTACTTC. This translates into CASSRAGGYYEQYF.

This chain links TRBV6-1 with TRBJ1-4; D gene uncertain. V lost 1 base and J lost 7, with 13 bases in between. The CDR3 has 15 residues. Germline CDR1 reads MNHNS; CDR2 reads SASEGT. The CDR3 reads CASSEVGWSVEKLFF. Written as DNA, the CDR3 is TGTGCCAGCAGTGAAGTCGGTTGGTCGGTTGAAAAACTGTTTTTT.

The chain carries TRBV7-8 and TRBJ1-2; D gene ambiguous. The CDR3 is 12 amino acids. Trimming left V 1 base short and J 8 bases short, with 8 bases between. Germline V CDR1 and CDR2: SGHVS, FQNEAQ. The CDR3 coding sequence is TGTGCCAGCAGCTTAGTGGAGGGCGGCTACACCTTC. Translation gives CASSLVEGGYTF. The variable domain in full, completed from reference TRBV7-8 and TRBJ1-2, reads GAGVSQSPRYKVAKRGQDVALRCDPISGHVSLFWYQQALGQGPEFLTYFQNEAQLDKSGLPSDRFFAERPEGSVSTLKIQRTQQEDSAVYLCASSLVEGGYTFGSGTRLTVV.

The chain carries TRBV10-2 and TRBJ1-1; D ambiguous. The CDR3 consists of 13 residues. The germline CDR1 and CDR2 sequences are WSHSY and SAAADI. V lost 3 bases and J 1 base, leaving 6 bases between the germline ends. CDR3 coding DNA: TGCGCCAGCAGTGATCGACAGAACACTGAAGCTTTCTTT. Amino acid sequence: CASSDRQNTEAFF.

The CDR3 DNA reads as TGTGCCAGCAGGACAGCTCCCTATAGCAATCAGCCCCAGCATTTT. Translated: CASRTAPYSNQPQHF. The V call is TRBV6-1, the J call TRBJ1-5, with D possibly TRBD1 on 5 matching bases. The CDR3 contains 15 residues. The V end was cut by 6 bases, the J end by 0 bases, with 12 bases between. Germline lookup yields CDR1 MNHNS and CDR2 SASEGT.